The 24 T cell receptor beta chains below were found in one sample sequenced in a study of blood T cells in healthy people across ages. Then a second PCR, running roughly 6 to 11 cycles, was carried out with a sample-barcoded 5' primer and a J-beta primer mix. TCRdb reanalysed the 5' RACE reads using MiXCR and keeps one entry per CDR3 protein. The sample comprises about 760,000 distinct CDR3 sequences, around a quarter of which are singletons, and 9.4% rests with the top ten. These data were also filed under a second study, of T cells of mothers and their children.

The source material was blood. Source of these receptors: a boy between 10 and 17 years old in good health.

This clonotype was seen only a few times. The J gene is TRBJ2-5, the V gene TRBV28; D might be TRBD2 (6 bases). The DNA end favors TRBJ2-7, so the J call may be wrong. From germline, CDR1 is MDHEN and CDR2 SYDVKM. The CDR3 sequence is 15 residues long. CDR3 DNA: TGTGCCAGCAGTTTTTCTCCCCCGGGAGAATACGAGCAGTACTTC. As protein: CASSFSPPGEYEQYF.

On this clonotype: At one end the junction does not follow the germline gene, possibly because of a read error. V usage is TRBV7-7 and J usage is TRBJ2-5; TRBD1 matches at 8 bases. Germline CDR1 reads SSHAT; CDR2 reads FNYEAQ (reference sequence). CDR3 length: 16 amino acids. CDR3 in amino acids: CASSLGGQGLGETQYF. The CDR3 DNA follows: TGTGCTAGCAGCTTAGGCGGACAGGGCCTCGGAGAGACCCAGTACTTC. Drawing the rest from reference TRBV7-7 and TRBJ2-5, the complete variable domain is GAGVSQSPRYKVTKRGQDVTLRCDPISSHATLYWYQQALGQGPEFLTYFNYEAQPDKSGLPSDRFSAERPEGSISTLTIQRTEQRDSAMYRCASSLGGQGLGETQYFGPGTRLLVL.

The chain has TRBV4-1 and TRBJ2-1, with no clear D. Germline values: CDR1 MGHRA, CDR2 YSYEKL. The V end was cut by 4 bases, the J end by 7 bases, with 11 bases between. This CDR3 contains 13 residues. The CDR3 DNA is TGCGCCAGCAGCCTCTACCTTGGGAATGAGCAGTTCTTC. As protein: CASSLYLGNEQFF.

This clonotype was counted between two and nine times. The chain recombines TRBV28 with TRBJ2-5; the D gene is possibly TRBD1 (6 bases). Germline-derived CDR1 and CDR2 are MDHEN and SYDVKM. Trimming removed 2 bases at V and 5 bases at J, with 15 bases between. The CDR3 covers 15 residues. Here the CDR3 DNA reads TGTGCCAGCAGTTTAGCAGGGGCCAGAGGGGAGACCCAGTACTTC. Translated, it gives CASSLAGARGETQYF.

The chain uses TRBV12-3 or TRBV12-4 and TRBJ2-7; 8 bases align to TRBD1. With V trimmed by 5 bases and J by 0 bases, 3 bases remained unmatched. The CDR3 extends over 14 amino acids. The CDR3: CASSRTGISYEQYF. The CDR3 DNA sequence: TGTGCCAGCAGTAGGACAGGGATCTCCTACGAGCAGTACTTC.

This clonotype was found a few times. The rearrangement joins TRBV4-2 to TRBJ2-1; D is ambiguous. The V end was cut by 0 bases, the J end by 6 bases, with 6 bases between. The germline CDR1 and CDR2 sequences are LGHNA and YNFKEQ. This CDR3 spans 13 amino acids. This CDR3 reads CASSQELPNEQFF. In DNA form, the CDR3 reads TGTGCCAGCAGCCAAGAGTTGCCCAATGAGCAGTTCTTC.

The chain combines TRBV28 with TRBJ2-1; no firm D call. Trimming pared 5 bases from V and 2 bases from J, leaving 13 bases between. There are 15 residues in the CDR3. Germline-derived CDR1 and CDR2 are MDHEN and SYDVKM. CDR3 nucleotide sequence: TGTGCCAGCAGTCCTGTAGTATCCCCCTACAATGAGCAGTTCTTC. As protein: CASSPVVSPYNEQFF.

This clonotype was seen only a few times. The rearrangement links TRBV2 to TRBJ2-2; the match to TRBD2 covers 8 bases. In germline, CDR1 is SNHLY, CDR2 FYNNEI. There are 16 residues in the CDR3. After removal of 2 bases from V and 4 bases from J, the junction contained 6 bases not matched to a gene. Here the CDR3 reads CASSEIGTSTTGELFF. CDR3 sequence (DNA): TGTGCCAGCAGTGAAATTGGGACTAGTACCACCGGGGAGCTGTTTTTT.

This clonotype was picked up a small number of times. The genes are TRBV9 and TRBJ2-5, with 7 bases matching TRBD2. J gave up 1 base and V 0 bases, and 6 bases lay outside the gene matches. CDR1 and CDR2 from the germline V gene are SGDLS and YYNGEE. This CDR3 spans 16 amino acids. CDR3 loop: CASSVVGSGPQETQYF. The CDR3 DNA reads as TGTGCCAGCAGCGTAGTGGGTAGCGGGCCCCAAGAGACCCAGTACTTC.

In its sample, this clonotype was seen a few times. The chain combines TRBV9 with TRBJ2-5; no clear D. The DNA end favors TRBJ2-7, so the J call may be wrong. This CDR3 region has 15 residues. Germline CDR1 reads SGDLS; CDR2 reads YYNGEE. CDR3 DNA sequence: TGTGCCAGCAGCGTGGGCGCTAGTGGTTACCACGAGCAGTACTTC. It is translated as CASSVGASGYHEQYF.

V and J are TRBV11-2 and TRBJ2-3; TRBD2 agrees at 9 bases. Germline V gene data show CDR1 as SGHAT and CDR2 as FQNNGV. J was trimmed by 1 base and V by 5 bases; bases with no gene match: 13. The CDR3 is 18 residues long. The CDR3 sequence: CASSRRGAGGSGTDTQYF. The CDR3 DNA follows: TGTGCCAGCAGCCGACGGGGGGCGGGAGGGAGTGGCACAGATACGCAGTATTTT.

The table lists this clonotype with a few counts. The chain carries TRBV12-3 or TRBV12-4 and TRBJ1-1; no definite D call. With 7 bases removed from V and 3 bases from J, the gap between germline ends came to 12 bases. The CDR3 spans 13 residues. The chain's CDR3 is CASTRSSYTEAFF. In nucleotides, the CDR3 is TGTGCCAGCACCCGGTCTTCCTACACTGAAGCTTTCTTT.

The rearrangement joins TRBV10-3 to TRBJ2-5, with D hard to call. Judging by the DNA end, TRBJ2-7 fits better; the J call may be wrong. This CDR3 spans 14 amino acids. CDR1 is ENHRY and CDR2 is SYGVKD in the germline V gene. The CDR3 loop reads CAISESTVTYEQYF. For the CDR3, the DNA is TGTGCCATCAGTGAGTCCACGGTTACCTACGAGCAGTACTTC.

The chain carries TRBV4-2 and TRBJ2-5, with 7 bases aligning to TRBD2. Losses at the gene ends were 2 bases for V and 0 bases for J; bases not matched to a gene: 0. Germline loops: CDR1 LGHNA, CDR2 YNFKEQ. The CDR3 runs to 14 residues. This chain's CDR3 is CASSQTSDQETQYF. The CDR3 DNA follows: TGTGCCAGCAGCCAAACTAGCGACCAAGAGACCCAGTACTTC.

A few counts support this clonotype. This chain links TRBV7-9 with TRBJ2-1; a possible D gene is TRBD1 (6 bases). V was trimmed by 6 bases and J by 13 bases, leaving 40 bases between them. Per the germline V gene, CDR1 is SEHNR and CDR2 is FQNEAQ (reference sequence). The CDR3 loop spans 20 amino acids. CDR3 amino acids: CASSHGQLNPILSFFGSQFF. Here the CDR3 DNA reads TGTGCCAGCAGTCATGGACAGCTCAACCCGATTCTATCGTTCTTTGGGTCCCAGTTCTTC.

This clonotype came up a few times. The gene calls are TRBV9 and TRBJ2-5; TRBD2 agrees at 12 bases. The better agreement between TRBJ2-7 and the DNA end casts doubt on the J call. The CDR3 is 15 residues long. CDR1 and CDR2 from the germline V gene are SGDLS and YYNGEE. The CDR3 region is CASSVGLAGGNEQYF. In nucleotides, the CDR3 is TGTGCCAGCAGCGTAGGCCTAGCGGGGGGGAACGAGCAGTACTTC.

The genes are TRBV6-2 or TRBV6-3 and TRBJ2-5; 7 nucleotides line up with TRBD1. The J call may be wrong; the DNA end is better matched by TRBJ2-7. The length of the CDR3 is 14 residues. CDR1 and CDR2 from the germline V gene are MNHEY and SVGEGT. The CDR3 protein is CASSPNRGSYEQYF. The CDR3 DNA reads as TGTGCCAGCAGTCCAAACAGGGGATCCTACGAGCAGTACTTC.

For this clonotype: One end of the junction does not line up with germline, which may come from a read error. The chain uses TRBV7-2 and TRBJ1-3; D is unresolved. CDR3 length: 15 amino acids. Germline values: CDR1 SGHTA, CDR2 FQGNSA. This CDR3 is CASSLAGLSGNTVYF. DNA of the CDR3: TGTGCCAGCAGCTTAGCAGGGTTGTCTGGAAACACCGTATATTTT.

This clonotype was recorded a few times. This chain links TRBV29-1 with TRBJ1-2, with D possibly being TRBD1 (5 bases). V lost 0 bases, J lost 9 bases, and 20 bases lay in between. This CDR3 spans 15 amino acids. Germline V gene lookup returns CDR1 SQVTM and CDR2 ANQGSEA. The CDR3 spells CSVEETTVSEGCYTF. The CDR3, as DNA: TGCAGCGTTGAAGAGACGACAGTATCAGAAGGTTGCTACACCTTC. The variable domain in full, with the rest retrieved from reference TRBV29-1 and TRBJ1-2, is SAVISQKPSRDICQRGTSLTIQCQVDSQVTMMFWYRQQPGQSLTLIATANQGSEATYESGFVIDKFPISRPNLTFSTLTVSNMSPEDSSIYLCSVEETTVSEGCYTFGSGTRLTVV.

This clonotype was found a few times. The DNA for the CDR3 is TGTGCCAGCAGCGTAGTTGGCGGAGGCTATGGCTACACCTTC. The encoded protein is CASSVVGGGYGYTF. V usage is TRBV9 and J usage is TRBJ1-2; no firm D call. Germline V gives CDR1 SGDLS, CDR2 YYNGEE. The CDR3 is 14 residues long. Trimming pared 0 bases from V and 4 bases from J, leaving 10 bases between.

There are a few counts of this clonotype. The chain carries TRBV27 and TRBJ2-7; perhaps TRBD1 as D (6 bases). Germline-derived CDR1 and CDR2 are MNHEY and SMNVEV (reference sequence). Trimming stripped 5 bases from V and 5 bases from J, with 19 bases between. The length of the CDR3 is 15 residues. The chain's CDR3 is CASSTPNRALDEQYF. CDR3 coding DNA: TGTGCCAGCAGTACTCCGAACAGGGCGTTGGACGAGCAGTACTTC.

The rearrangement links TRBV7-9 to TRBJ1-4; unclear D gene. The CDR3 has 13 residues. CDR1 SEHNR and CDR2 FQNEAQ come from the germline V gene (reference sequence). V was trimmed by 5 bases and J by 8 bases, leaving 12 bases between them. DNA for the CDR3: TGTGCCAGCAGCCTAAATACTGGGGAAAAACTGTTTTTT. Protein product: CASSLNTGEKLFF.

The chain joins TRBV29-1 to TRBJ2-1; tentative D call: TRBD2 (5 bases). CDR1 and CDR2 from the germline V gene are SQVTM and ANQGSEA. V was pared by 3 bases and J by 6 bases, with 18 bases between. The CDR3 runs to 15 residues. The CDR3: CSVDVRAKDPNEQFF. The CDR3 DNA sequence: TGCAGCGTTGATGTGAGGGCAAAAGACCCCAATGAGCAGTTCTTC.

This clonotype was seen a handful of times. CDR3 nucleotides: TGTGCCATTTCCCCCGGGGAGGGGGAGACCCAGTACTTC. This sequence encodes CAISPGEGETQYF. This chain links TRBV10-3 with TRBJ2-5; 7 bases agree with TRBD2. The V gene end was trimmed by 9 bases and the J gene end by 5 bases; junction bases not matched to a gene: 9. The CDR3 contains 13 residues. Germline assignment: CDR1 ENHRY and CDR2 SYGVKD.